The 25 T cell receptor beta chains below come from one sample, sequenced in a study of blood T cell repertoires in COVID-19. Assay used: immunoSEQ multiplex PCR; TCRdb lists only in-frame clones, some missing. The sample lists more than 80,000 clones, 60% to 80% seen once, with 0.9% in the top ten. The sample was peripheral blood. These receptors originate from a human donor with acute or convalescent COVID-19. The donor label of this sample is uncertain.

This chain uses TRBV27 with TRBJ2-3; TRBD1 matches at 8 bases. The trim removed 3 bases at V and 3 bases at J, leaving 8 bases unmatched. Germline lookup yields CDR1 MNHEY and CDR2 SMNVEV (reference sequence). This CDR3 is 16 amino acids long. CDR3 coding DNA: TGTGCCAGCAGTTTCTCAGGGGGCGCGGGGACAGATACGCAGTATTTT. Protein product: CASSFSGGAGTDTQYF.

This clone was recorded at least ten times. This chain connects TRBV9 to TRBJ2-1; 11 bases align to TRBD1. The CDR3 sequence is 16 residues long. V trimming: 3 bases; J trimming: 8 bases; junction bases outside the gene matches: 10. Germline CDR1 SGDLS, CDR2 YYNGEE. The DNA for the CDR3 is TGTGCCAGCAGCGCCCGGACAGGGGGCGTTTTGGATGAGCAGTTCTTC. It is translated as CASSARTGGVLDEQFF.

CDR3 nucleotide sequence: TGCAGCGTCGAGTGGCAGGGGGCAGATGGCTACACCTTC. Amino acids: CSVEWQGADGYTF. The gene calls are TRBV29-1 and TRBJ1-2; 8 nucleotides align to TRBD1. Unmatched junction bases numbered 9, after V lost 6 bases and J lost 6 bases. This CDR3 comprises 13 residues. Germline assignment: CDR1 SQVTM and CDR2 ANQGSEA.

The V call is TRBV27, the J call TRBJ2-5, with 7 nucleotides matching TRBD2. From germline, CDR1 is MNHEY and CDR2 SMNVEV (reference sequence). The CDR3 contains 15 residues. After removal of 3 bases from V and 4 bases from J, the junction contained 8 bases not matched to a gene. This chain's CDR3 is CASSLGGGVLETQYF. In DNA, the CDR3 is TGTGCCAGCAGTTTGGGGGGGGGAGTCCTAGAGACCCAGTACTTC.

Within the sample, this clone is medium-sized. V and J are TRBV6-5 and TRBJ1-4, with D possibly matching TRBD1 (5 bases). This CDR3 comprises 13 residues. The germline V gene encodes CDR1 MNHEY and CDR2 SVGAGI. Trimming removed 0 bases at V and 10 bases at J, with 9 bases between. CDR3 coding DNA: TGTGCCAGCAGTTACTCGGGGGGGGGAAAACTGTTTTTT. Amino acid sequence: CASSYSGGGKLFF.

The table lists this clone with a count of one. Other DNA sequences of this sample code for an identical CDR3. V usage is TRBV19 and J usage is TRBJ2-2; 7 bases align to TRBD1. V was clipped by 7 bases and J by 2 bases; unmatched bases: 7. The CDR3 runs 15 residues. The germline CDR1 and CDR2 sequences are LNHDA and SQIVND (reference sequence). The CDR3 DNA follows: TGTGCCAGTAACCCCGGGACAGCCAACACCGGGGAGCTGTTTTTT. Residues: CASNPGTANTGELFF.

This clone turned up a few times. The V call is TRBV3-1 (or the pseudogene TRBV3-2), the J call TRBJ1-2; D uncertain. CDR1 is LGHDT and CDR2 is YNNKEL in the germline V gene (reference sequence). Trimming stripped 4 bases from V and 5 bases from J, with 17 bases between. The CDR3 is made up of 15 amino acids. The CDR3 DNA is TGTGCCAGCAGCCCTAGACCCGTAGTTGGGTATGGCTACACCTTC. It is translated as CASSPRPVVGYGYTF.

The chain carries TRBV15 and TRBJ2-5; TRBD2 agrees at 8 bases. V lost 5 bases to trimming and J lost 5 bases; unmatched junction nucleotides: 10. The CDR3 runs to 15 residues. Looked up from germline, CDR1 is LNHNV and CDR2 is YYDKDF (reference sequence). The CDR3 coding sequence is TGTGCCACCAGCTCCTTGAGCGGGGGAGGGGAGACCCAGTACTTC. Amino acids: CATSSLSGGGETQYF.

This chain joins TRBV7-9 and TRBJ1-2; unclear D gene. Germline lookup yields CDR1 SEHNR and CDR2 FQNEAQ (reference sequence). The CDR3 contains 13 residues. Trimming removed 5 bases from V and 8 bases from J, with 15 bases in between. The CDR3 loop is CASSVGGYGGYTF. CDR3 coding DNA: TGTGCCAGCAGCGTCGGAGGCTATGGGGGCTACACCTTC.

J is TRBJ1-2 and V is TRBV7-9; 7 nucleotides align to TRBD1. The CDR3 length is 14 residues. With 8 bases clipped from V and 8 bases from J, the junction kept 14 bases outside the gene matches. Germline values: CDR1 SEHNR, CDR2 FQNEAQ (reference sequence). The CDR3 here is CASELRGGRYGYTF. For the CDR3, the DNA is TGTGCCAGCGAATTGAGAGGGGGCAGATACGGCTACACCTTC.

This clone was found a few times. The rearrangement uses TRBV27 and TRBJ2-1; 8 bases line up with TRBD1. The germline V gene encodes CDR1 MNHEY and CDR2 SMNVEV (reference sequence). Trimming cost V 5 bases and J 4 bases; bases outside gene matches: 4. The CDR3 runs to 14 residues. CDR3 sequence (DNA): TGTGCCAGCAGTACGAGACAGGGGTACAATGAGCAGTTCTTC. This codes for CASSTRQGYNEQFF.

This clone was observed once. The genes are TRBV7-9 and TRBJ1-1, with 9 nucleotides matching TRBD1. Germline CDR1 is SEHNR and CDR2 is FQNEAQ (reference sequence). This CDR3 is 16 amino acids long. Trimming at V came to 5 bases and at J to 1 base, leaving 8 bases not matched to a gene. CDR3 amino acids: CASSPSLGQGNTEAFF. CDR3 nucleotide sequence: TGTGCCAGCAGCCCGAGCTTGGGACAGGGGAACACTGAAGCTTTCTTT.

This CDR3 reads CASSMGGSYEQYF. The CDR3 coding sequence is TGTGCCAGCAGTATGGGGGGTTCCTACGAGCAGTACTTC. This chain connects TRBV27 to TRBJ2-7, with D perhaps matching TRBD2 (6 bases). Germline V gene lookup returns CDR1 MNHEY and CDR2 SMNVEV (reference sequence). This CDR3 contains 13 residues. Trimming stripped 5 bases from V and 1 base from J, with 9 bases between.

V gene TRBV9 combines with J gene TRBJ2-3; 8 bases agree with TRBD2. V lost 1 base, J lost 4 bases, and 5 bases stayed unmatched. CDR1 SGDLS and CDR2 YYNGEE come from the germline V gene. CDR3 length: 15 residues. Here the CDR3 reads CASSVRGGEPDTQYF. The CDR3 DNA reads TGTGCCAGCAGCGTACGGGGGGGAGAGCCAGATACGCAGTATTTT.

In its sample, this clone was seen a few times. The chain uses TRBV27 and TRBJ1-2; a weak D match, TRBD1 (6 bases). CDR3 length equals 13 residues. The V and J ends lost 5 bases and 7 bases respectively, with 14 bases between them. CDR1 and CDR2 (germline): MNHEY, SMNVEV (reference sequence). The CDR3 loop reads CASSPGTLGGYTF. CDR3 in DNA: TGTGCCAGCAGTCCCGGGACACTGGGTGGCTACACCTTC.

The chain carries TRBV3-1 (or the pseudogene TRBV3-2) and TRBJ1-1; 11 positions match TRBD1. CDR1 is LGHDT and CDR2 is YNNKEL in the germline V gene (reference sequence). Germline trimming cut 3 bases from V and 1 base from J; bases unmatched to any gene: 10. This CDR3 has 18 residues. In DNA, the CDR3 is TGTGCCAGCAGCCAGGATAGGACAGGGGGCGGTTGGAACACTGAAGCTTTCTTT. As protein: CASSQDRTGGGWNTEAFF.

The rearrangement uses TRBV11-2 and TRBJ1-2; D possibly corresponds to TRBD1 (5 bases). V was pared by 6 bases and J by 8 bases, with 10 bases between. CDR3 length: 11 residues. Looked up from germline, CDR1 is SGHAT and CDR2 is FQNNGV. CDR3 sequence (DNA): TGTGCCAGCAGGGGAGGGGTAGGCTACACCTTC. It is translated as CASRGGVGYTF.

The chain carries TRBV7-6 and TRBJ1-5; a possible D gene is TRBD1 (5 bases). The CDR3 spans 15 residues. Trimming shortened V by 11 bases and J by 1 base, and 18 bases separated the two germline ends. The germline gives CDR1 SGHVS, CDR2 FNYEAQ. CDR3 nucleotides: TGTGCCTTACGCGGGGAGCAGGGAAGCAATCAGCCCCAGCATTTT. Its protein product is CALRGEQGSNQPQHF.

Written as DNA, the CDR3 is TGTGCCAGCAGCCACTCCGGGACAGGGCGGGATGAGCAGTTCTTC. Protein: CASSHSGTGRDEQFF. The V call is TRBV5-4, the J call TRBJ2-1; 9 nucleotides line up with TRBD1. This CDR3 region has 15 residues. Germline CDR1 is SGHNT and CDR2 is YYREEE (reference sequence). V gave up 4 bases and J gave up 8 bases; unmatched junction bases: 10.

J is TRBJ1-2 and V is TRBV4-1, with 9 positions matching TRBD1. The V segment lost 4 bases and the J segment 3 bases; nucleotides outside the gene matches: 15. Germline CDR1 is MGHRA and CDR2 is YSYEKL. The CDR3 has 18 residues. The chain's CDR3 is CASSRSPGQGGNYYGYTF. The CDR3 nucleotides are TGCGCCAGCAGCCGAAGTCCGGGACAGGGAGGTAACTACTATGGCTACACCTTC.

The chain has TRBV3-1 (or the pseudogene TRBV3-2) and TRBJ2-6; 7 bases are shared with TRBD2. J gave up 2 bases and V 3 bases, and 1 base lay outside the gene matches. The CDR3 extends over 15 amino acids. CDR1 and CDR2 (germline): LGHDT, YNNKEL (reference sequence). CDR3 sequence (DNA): TGTGCCAGCAGCCAGGGGAGGGCTGGGGCCAACGTCCTGACTTTC. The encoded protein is CASSQGRAGANVLTF.

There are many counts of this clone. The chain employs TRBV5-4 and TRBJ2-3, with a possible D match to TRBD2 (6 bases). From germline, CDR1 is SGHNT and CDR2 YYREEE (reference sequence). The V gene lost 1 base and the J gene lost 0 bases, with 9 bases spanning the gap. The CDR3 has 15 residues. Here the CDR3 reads CASSLRRESTDTQYF. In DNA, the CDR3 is TGTGCCAGCAGCTTGCGTCGGGAGAGCACAGATACGCAGTATTTT.

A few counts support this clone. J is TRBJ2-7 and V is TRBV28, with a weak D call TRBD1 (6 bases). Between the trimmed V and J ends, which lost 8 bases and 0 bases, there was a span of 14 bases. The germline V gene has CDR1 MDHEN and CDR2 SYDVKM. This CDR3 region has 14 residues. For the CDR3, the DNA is TGTGCCAGCGGAAGGGGACACCTCTCCTACGAGCAGTACTTC. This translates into CASGRGHLSYEQYF.

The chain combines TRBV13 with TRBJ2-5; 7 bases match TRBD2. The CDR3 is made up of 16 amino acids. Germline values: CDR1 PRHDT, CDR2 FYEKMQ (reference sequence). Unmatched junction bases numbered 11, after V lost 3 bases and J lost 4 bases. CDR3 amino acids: CASSLKVGGGLETQYF. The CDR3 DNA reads TGTGCCAGCAGCTTGAAGGTGGGCGGGGGATTAGAGACCCAGTACTTC. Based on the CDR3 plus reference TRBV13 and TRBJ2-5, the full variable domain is AAGVIQSPRHLIKEKRETATLKCYPIPRHDTVYWYQQGPGQDPQFLISFYEKMQSDKGSIPDRFSAQQFSDYHSELNMSSLELGDSALYFCASSLKVGGGLETQYFGPGTRLLVL.

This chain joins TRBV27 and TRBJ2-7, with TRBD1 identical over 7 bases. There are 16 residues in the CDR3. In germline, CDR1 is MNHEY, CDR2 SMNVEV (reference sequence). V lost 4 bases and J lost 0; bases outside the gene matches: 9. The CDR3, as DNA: TGTGCCAGCAGTTCATATACCGGGACAGCCTCCTACGAGCAGTACTTC. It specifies CASSSYTGTASYEQYF.